Listed below are T cell receptor beta chains from one sample, sequenced in a study of blood T cell repertoires in COVID-19. The protocol was immunoSEQ multiplex PCR, while the TCRdb copy is restricted to in-frame clones and leaves out a portion. The table lists about 200,000 clones, over 75% of them singletons. The sequenced sample was peripheral blood. All receptors come from a man aged 80 or over with acute or convalescent COVID-19. The CDR3 runs from the conserved cysteine through the conserved F or W. A D gene is named only where the DNA matches it firmly. Clone size is not always given. Where it is, it says once, few, many or a class for expanded clones.

d_call j_call v_call clone_size cdr3_aa cdr3_nt
TRBD1 TRBJ2-5 TRBV4-3 NA CASSQSGTGSHETQYF TGCGCCAGCAGCCAGTCCGGGACAGGGTCGCATGAGACCCAGTACTTC
TRBD2 TRBJ2-7 TRBV7-9 NA CASSQAGSSYEQYF TGTGCCAGCAGCCAAGCGGGGAGCTCCTACGAGCAGTACTTC
TRBD1 TRBJ1-6 TRBV2 NA CASSESWGQAALHF TGTGCCAGCAGTGAATCCTGGGGACAGGCGGCCCTCCACTTT
TRBD1 TRBJ2-2 TRBV30 once CAWTGQGTGELFF TGTGCCTGGACGGGACAGGGGACCGGGGAGCTGTTTTTT
NA TRBJ1-4 TRBV28 NA CASSLVENEKLFF TGTGCCAGCAGTTTGGTGGAGAATGAAAAACTGTTTTTT
TRBD2 TRBJ2-5 TRBV9 once CASSVSGREETQYF TGTGCCAGCAGCGTTAGCGGGAGGGAAGAGACCCAGTACTTC
TRBD2 TRBJ2-7 TRBV3-1/TRBV3-2 NA CASSQTSGRVYF TGTGCCAGCAGCCAAACTAGCGGGAGGGTGTACTTC
TRBD1 TRBJ2-5 TRBV19 NA CASSLGRGRETQYF TGTGCCAGTAGTTTAGGCAGGGGGCGGGAGACCCAGTACTTC
TRBD1 TRBJ2-7 TRBV6-4 NA CASSDPDWTGSEQYF TGTGCCAGCAGTGACCCCGACTGGACAGGGAGCGAGCAGTACTTC
TRBD2 TRBJ2-3 TRBV24-1 NA CATLAGDTQYF TGTGCCACCTTAGCGGGAGATACGCAGTATTTT
NA TRBJ2-2 TRBV7-7 NA CASSLVEGYTGELFF TGTGCTAGCAGCTTAGTGGAGGGGTACACCGGGGAGCTGTTTTTT
TRBD1 TRBJ2-5 TRBV14 NA CASSIVTGVRETQYF TGTGCCAGCAGTATAGTAACAGGGGTTCGGGAGACCCAGTACTTC
NA TRBJ2-5 TRBV27 NA CASSKSQGSQETQYF TGTGCCAGCAGCAAATCTCAGGGGTCCCAAGAGACCCAGTACTTC
NA TRBJ2-7 TRBV7-2 NA CASSNGVSYEQYF TGTGCCAGCAGTAACGGGGTCTCCTACGAGCAGTACTTC
NA TRBJ1-5 TRBV4-1 NA CASSQDGEARPGNQPQHF TGCGCCAGCAGCCAAGATGGAGAAGCCCGGCCCGGCAATCAGCCCCAGCATTTT
NA TRBJ2-1 TRBV29-1 NA CSVGRGGEQFF TGCAGCGTCGGGCGGGGAGGTGAGCAGTTCTTC
TRBD1 TRBJ2-1 TRBV28 NA CASSLTGQGSYNEQFF TGTGCCAGCAGTTTAACGGGACAGGGTTCCTACAATGAGCAGTTCTTC
NA TRBJ2-6 TRBV7-7 NA CASSPSASGANVLTF TGTGCTAGCAGCCCGAGTGCCTCTGGGGCCAACGTCCTGACTTTC
TRBD2 TRBJ2-1 TRBV29-1 NA CSVVSLAGEGSYNEQFF TGCAGCGTCGTTAGCCTAGCGGGAGAAGGCTCCTACAATGAGCAGTTCTTC
NA TRBJ2-3 TRBV3-1/TRBV3-2 NA CASSQGPPGANTQYF TGTGCCAGCAGCCAAGGGCCCCCAGGGGCGAATACGCAGTATTTT
NA TRBJ2-7 TRBV5-5 NA CASSLGQGPFEQYF TGTGCCAGCAGCCTGGGGCAGGGTCCTTTCGAGCAGTACTTC
TRBD2 TRBJ2-5 TRBV7-3 NA CASSLFGGGSKETQYF TGTGCCAGCAGCTTATTCGGGGGAGGGTCCAAAGAGACCCAGTACTTC
NA TRBJ1-2 TRBV28 few CASRRRGTNNYGYTF TGTGCCAGCAGGCGGAGAGGAACTAATAACTATGGCTACACCTTC
NA TRBJ2-7 TRBV18 NA CASSLAQNYEQYF TGTGCCAGCTCACTCGCCCAGAATTACGAGCAGTACTTC
TRBD1 TRBJ1-2 TRBV4-1 NA CASSQDLAGTGSGYGYTF TGCGCCAGCAGCCAAGATCTAGCCGGGACAGGGAGCGGCTATGGCTACACCTTC
NA TRBJ1-2 TRBV19 NA CASSIVGANYGYTF TGTGCCAGTAGTATAGTCGGGGCTAACTATGGCTACACCTTC
TRBD1 TRBJ1-6 TRBV19 NA CASRAAGQNNSPLHF TGTGCCAGTAGAGCTGCGGGACAGAATAATTCACCCCTCCACTTT
TRBD1 TRBJ2-4 TRBV24-1 NA CATSESDRGLGNIQYF TGTGCCACCAGTGAATCGGACAGGGGGCTGGGAAACATTCAGTACTTC
NA TRBJ2-2 TRBV24-1 NA CATSTFLGGRPSTGELFF TGTGCCACCAGCACGTTCTTGGGGGGGCGCCCCAGCACCGGGGAGCTGTTTTTT
NA TRBJ1-3 TRBV28 NA CASSSGATSRF TGTGCCAGCAGTTCTGGGGCCACCTCCCGGTTT
TRBD2 TRBJ2-1 TRBV6-5 NA CASSKTSGRADEQFF TGTGCCAGCAGTAAGACTAGCGGGAGGGCCGATGAGCAGTTCTTC
TRBD2 TRBJ2-7 TRBV19 NA CASSTAGTSGSNTYEQYF TGTGCCAGTAGTACCGCTGGGACTAGCGGGAGTAACACCTACGAGCAGTACTTC
TRBD1 TRBJ1-6 TRBV6-1 NA CASSEGEGARSPLHF TGTGCCAGCAGTGAAGGAGAGGGGGCGCGTTCACCCCTCCACTTT
TRBD1 TRBJ1-6 TRBV30 NA CAWRQGGSSPLHF TGTGCCTGGAGACAGGGGGGGAGTTCACCCCTCCACTTT
NA TRBJ1-2 TRBV2 few CASRRDAAAGYTF TGTGCCAGCAGGCGGGACGCCGCAGCCGGCTACACCTTC
NA TRBJ2-5 TRBV11-2 NA CASSGARGETQYF TGTGCCAGCAGCGGCGCCCGGGGGGAGACCCAGTACTTC
TRBD1 TRBJ1-2 TRBV6-5 NA CATRGGNYGYTF TGTGCCACCAGGGGGGGAAACTATGGCTACACCTTC
TRBD1 TRBJ2-7 TRBV6-5 NA CASSYSWGQRGNEQYF TGTGCCAGCAGTTATTCTTGGGGACAGAGGGGAAACGAGCAGTACTTC
NA TRBJ2-7 TRBV7-3 few CASSRSPLDEQYF TGTGCCAGCAGCCGCTCCCCGTTAGACGAGCAGTACTTC
NA TRBJ1-2 TRBV5-8 NA CASSLVWGSNYGYTF TGTGCCAGCAGCTTGGTTTGGGGCTCTAACTATGGCTACACCTTC
TRBD1 TRBJ1-1 TRBV19 NA CASSIDGPDRLFFTEAFF TGTGCCAGTAGTATAGACGGGCCGGACAGGTTGTTTTTCACTGAAGCTTTCTTT
TRBD1 TRBJ1-4 TRBV10-3 NA CAISESAGGEEKLFF TGTGCCATCAGTGAGTCGGCAGGGGGCGAGGAAAAACTGTTTTTT
TRBD2 TRBJ2-4 TRBV2 NA CASRGTSGSTAKNIQYF TGTGCCAGCCGAGGGACTAGCGGGAGTACTGCCAAAAACATTCAGTACTTC
NA TRBJ1-2 TRBV24-1 few CATGQWGRTINYGYTF TGTGCCACCGGCCAGTGGGGAAGGACTATTAACTATGGCTACACCTTC
NA TRBJ1-5 TRBV19 NA CASSIASRGNQPQHF TGTGCCAGTAGTATAGCATCGAGGGGCAATCAGCCCCAGCATTTT
NA TRBJ1-2 TRBV29-1 NA CSVDRATGYTF TGCAGCGTTGACAGGGCAACTGGCTACACCTTC
TRBD1 TRBJ2-1 TRBV2 NA CASDRLIGTGSNEQFF TGTGCCAGCGATCGCCTAATCGGGACAGGGTCCAATGAGCAGTTCTTC
NA TRBJ1-1 TRBV10-3 NA CAISERGNEAFF TGTGCCATCAGTGAGAGGGGGAATGAAGCTTTCTTT
TRBD1 TRBJ1-4 TRBV7-9 NA CASSSGQGWEKLFF TGTGCCAGCAGCTCCGGACAGGGTTGGGAAAAACTGTTTTTT